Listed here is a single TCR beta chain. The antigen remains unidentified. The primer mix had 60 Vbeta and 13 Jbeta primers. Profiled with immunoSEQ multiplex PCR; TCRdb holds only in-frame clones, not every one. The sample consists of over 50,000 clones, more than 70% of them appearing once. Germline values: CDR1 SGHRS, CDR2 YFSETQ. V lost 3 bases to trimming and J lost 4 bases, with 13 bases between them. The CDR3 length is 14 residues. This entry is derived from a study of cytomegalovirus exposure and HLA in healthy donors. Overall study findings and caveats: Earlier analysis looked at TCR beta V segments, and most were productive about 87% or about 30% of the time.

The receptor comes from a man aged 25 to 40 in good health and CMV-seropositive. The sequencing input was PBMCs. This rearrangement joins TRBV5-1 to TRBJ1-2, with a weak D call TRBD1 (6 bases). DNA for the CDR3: TGCGCCAGCAGCTCCTCTACAGGGAGCTATGGCTACACCTTC. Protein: CASSSSTGSYGYTF.